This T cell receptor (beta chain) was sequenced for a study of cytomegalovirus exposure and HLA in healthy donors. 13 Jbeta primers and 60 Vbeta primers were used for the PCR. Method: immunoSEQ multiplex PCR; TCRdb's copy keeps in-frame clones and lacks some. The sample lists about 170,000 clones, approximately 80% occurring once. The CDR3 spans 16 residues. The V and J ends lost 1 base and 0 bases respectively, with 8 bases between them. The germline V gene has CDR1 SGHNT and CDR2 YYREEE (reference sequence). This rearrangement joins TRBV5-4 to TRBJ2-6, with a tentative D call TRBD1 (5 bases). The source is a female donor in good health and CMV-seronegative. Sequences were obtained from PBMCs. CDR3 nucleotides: TGTGCCAGCAGCTTGACAGGTGGCTCTGGGGCCAACGTCCTGACTTTC. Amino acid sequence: CASSLTGGSGANVLTF.